Below, 20 T cell receptor beta chains from the same sample are listed, as sequenced in a study of OX40 agonist ivuxolimab in advanced cancers. The protocol was immunoSEQ multiplex PCR, while the TCRdb copy is restricted to in-frame clones and leaves out a portion. The sample lists 73,000 or so clones; approximately 85% were seen once. The specimen comprised CD4+ or CD8+ T cells sorted from blood, sampled in a trial of the OX40 agonist ivuxolimab. These receptors were taken from an adult with an advanced solid tumor such as melanoma, head and neck, liver or kidney cancer.

This sequence joins TRBV5-6 and TRBJ2-7; the match to TRBD1 covers 10 bases. Germline V CDR1 and CDR2: SGHDT, YYEEEE. The CDR3 has 16 amino acids. The junction had 6 bases not matched to a gene; V was cut back by 1 base and J by 2 bases. The CDR3 nucleotides are TGTGCCAGCAGCTTGAGGGGACAGGGGTCGGCCTACGAGCAGTACTTC. Its protein product is CASSLRGQGSAYEQYF. Drawing the rest from reference TRBV5-6 and TRBJ2-7, the complete variable domain is DAGVTQSPTHLIKTRGQQVTLRCSPKSGHDTVSWYQQALGQGPQFIFQYYEEEERQRGNFPDRFSGHQFPNYSSELNVNALLLGDSALYLCASSLRGQGSAYEQYFGPGTRLTVT.

This clone was observed a single time. The chain uses TRBV19 and TRBJ2-7; 11 bases map to TRBD2. The CDR3 covers 16 residues. Germline V CDR1 and CDR2: LNHDA, SQIVND (reference sequence). V was clipped by 3 bases and J by 3 bases; unmatched bases: 7. CDR3 coding DNA: TGTGCCAGTAGTATTTCCGGGACTAGCGGATTCTACGAGCAGTACTTC. Protein: CASSISGTSGFYEQYF. The whole variable domain, remainder taken from reference TRBV19 and TRBJ2-7, is DGGITQSPKYLFRKEGQNVTLSCEQNLNHDAMYWYRQDPGQGLRLIYYSQIVNDFQKGDIAEGYSVSREKKESFPLTVTSAQKNPTAFYLCASSISGTSGFYEQYFGPGTRLTVT.

The rearrangement joins TRBV9 to TRBJ1-6; tentative D call: TRBD1 (5 bases). The CDR3 runs 15 residues. CDR1 and CDR2 from the germline V gene are SGDLS and YYNGEE. Trimming cost V 3 bases and J 9 bases, with 16 bases left between them. Here the CDR3 reads CASSARGTGSSPLHF. CDR3 sequence (DNA): TGTGCCAGCAGCGCAAGAGGGACCGGGAGTTCACCCCTCCACTTT.

This clone turned up a few times. This chain connects TRBV16 to TRBJ2-7; D possibly matches TRBD1 or TRBD2 (5 bases each). The germline V and J ends were trimmed by 3 bases and 7 bases, with 19 bases remaining between them. This CDR3 region has 15 residues. Per germline, CDR1 KGHSY and CDR2 FQNENV. This chain's CDR3 is CASSQSGTPGREQYF. The CDR3 DNA is TGTGCCAGCAGCCAGTCGGGGACCCCCGGCAGGGAGCAGTACTTC.

The chain couples TRBV6-6 to TRBJ1-2; D is perhaps TRBD1 (6 bases). The CDR3 spans 12 residues. Trimming left V 4 bases short and J 8 bases short, with 11 bases between. Per the germline V gene, CDR1 is MNHNY and CDR2 is SVGAGI (reference sequence). This chain's CDR3 is CASSFQGIGYTF. The CDR3 DNA is TGTGCCAGCAGTTTTCAGGGGATCGGCTACACCTTC.

The CDR3: CAISGQTGGNYGYTF. CDR3 coding DNA: TGTGCCATCAGTGGTCAGACGGGAGGGAACTATGGCTACACCTTC. The chain is built from TRBV10-3 and TRBJ1-2, with no clear D. The CDR3 is 15 amino acids. Deletions cut 4 bases from V and 2 bases from J, with 14 bases between. Per germline, CDR1 ENHRY and CDR2 SYGVKD.

The chain combines TRBV25-1 with TRBJ1-4, with D unclear. This CDR3 contains 14 residues. Germline CDR1 is MGHDK and CDR2 is SYGVNS. V was trimmed by 1 base and J by 8 bases, leaving 11 bases between them. The CDR3 DNA reads TGTGCCAGCAGTGAATTAGGCAGAGAAGAAAAACTGTTTTTT. It encodes CASSELGREEKLFF.

J is TRBJ1-1 and V is TRBV5-1; a possible D gene is TRBD1 (6 bases). Germline V gene sequence: CDR1 SGHRS, CDR2 YFSETQ. The CDR3 has 12 amino acids. Between the trimmed V and J ends, which lost 0 bases and 11 bases, there was a span of 11 bases. For the CDR3, the DNA is TGCGCCAGCAGCTTGGGTAAGGGGGAGGCTTTCTTT. It yields the protein CASSLGKGEAFF.

The chain combines TRBV7-2 with TRBJ2-5, with 7 bases lining up with TRBD2. This CDR3 contains 17 residues. Germline CDR1 is SGHTA and CDR2 is FQGNSA. The ends lost 3 bases at V and 3 bases at J; junction bases unmatched: 13. In nucleotides, the CDR3 is TGTGCCAGCAGCTTGATGTCCCCGGAGAGCGGGGAAGAGACCCAGTACTTC. Amino acids: CASSLMSPESGEETQYF. Variable domain in full (rest from reference TRBV7-2 and TRBJ2-5): GAGVSQSPSNKVTEKGKDVELRCDPISGHTALYWYRQSLGQGLEFLIYFQGNSAPDKSGLPSDRFSAERTGGSVSTLTIQRTQQEDSAVYLCASSLMSPESGEETQYFGPGTRLLVL.

V and J are TRBV7-2 and TRBJ2-5; tentatively, D is TRBD1 or TRBD2 (5 bases each). Trimming pared 5 bases from V and 0 bases from J, leaving 7 bases between. The CDR3 sequence is 13 residues long. Germline CDR1 is SGHTA and CDR2 is FQGNSA. In nucleotides, the CDR3 is TGTGCCAGCAGCCGGGGACACCAAGAGACCCAGTACTTC. This sequence encodes CASSRGHQETQYF.

This chain uses TRBV18 with TRBJ1-3; D gene ambiguous. Germline V CDR1 and CDR2: KGHSH, LQKENI. The CDR3 covers 15 residues. V was trimmed by 2 bases and J by 1 base, leaving 9 bases between them. Written as DNA, the CDR3 is TGTGCCAGCTCACCAGGAAGAGGATCTGGAAACACCATATATTTT. Its protein product is CASSPGRGSGNTIYF.

The gene calls are TRBV7-2 and TRBJ2-6; D is perhaps TRBD2 (6 bases). CDR3 length: 17 residues. The V and J ends lost 3 bases and 0 bases respectively, with 12 bases between them. Germline assignment: CDR1 SGHTA and CDR2 FQGNSA. Here the CDR3 reads CASSFGSSISGANVLTF. DNA of the CDR3: TGTGCCAGCAGCTTCGGGAGTTCCATCTCTGGGGCCAACGTCCTGACTTTC.

This rearrangement joins TRBV27 to TRBJ2-3; D is perhaps TRBD1 (6 bases). The CDR3 has 15 amino acids. CDR1 is MNHEY, CDR2 SMNVEV, per germline (reference sequence). V lost 3 bases to trimming and J lost 1 base, with 11 bases between them. The CDR3 spells CASSFLSGGTDTQYF. DNA for the CDR3: TGTGCCAGCAGTTTCCTTTCAGGGGGCACAGATACGCAGTATTTT.

This chain connects TRBV30 to TRBJ2-7; possibly TRBD1 or TRBD2 for D (6 bases each). Germline assignment: CDR1 GTSNPN and CDR2 SVGIG (reference sequence). Trimming cost V 4 bases and J 2 bases, with 21 bases left between them. CDR3 length: 16 residues. In DNA form, the CDR3 reads TGTGCCTGGATCGGGGGCCAGGAACAGGGAGCCTACGAGCAGTACTTC. This codes for CAWIGGQEQGAYEQYF.

This clone occurred a few times. The chain is built from TRBV7-8 and TRBJ2-6; 8 nucleotides align to TRBD1. Germline values: CDR1 SGHVS, CDR2 FQNEAQ. The CDR3 runs to 15 residues. CDR3 amino acids: CAGRQGRSGANVLTF. The DNA for the CDR3 is TGTGCGGGGCGACAGGGGCGCTCTGGGGCCAACGTCCTGACTTTC.

In this sample, this clone turned up once. V usage is TRBV19 and J usage is TRBJ1-2, with D possibly matching TRBD1 (6 bases). Germline V gene data show CDR1 as LNHDA and CDR2 as SQIVND (reference sequence). V lost 3 bases and J 0 bases, leaving 11 bases between the germline ends. The CDR3 length is 15 residues. The CDR3 reads CASSIGQFTNYGYTF. CDR3 coding DNA: TGTGCCAGTAGTATTGGACAGTTCACTAACTATGGCTACACCTTC.

The gene calls are TRBV4-3 and TRBJ1-2; 8 bases match TRBD1. After removal of 2 bases from V and 4 bases from J, the junction contained 9 bases not matched to a gene. The germline CDR1 and CDR2 sequences are LGHNA and YSLEER. The CDR3 sequence is 16 residues long. In nucleotides, the CDR3 is TGCGCCAGCAGCCAAACCCAGGGGGCGCGAGGCTATGGCTACACCTTC. The encoded protein is CASSQTQGARGYGYTF.

This chain connects TRBV5-1 to TRBJ1-2, with a tentative D call TRBD1 (5 bases). The CDR3 is made up of 14 amino acids. The germline CDR1 and CDR2 sequences are SGHRS and YFSETQ. V lost 6 bases, J lost 9 bases, and 21 bases lay in between. The CDR3 loop reads CASTGDGLSISYTF. The CDR3 DNA follows: TGCGCCAGCACTGGGGACGGCCTCTCTATAAGCTACACCTTC.

V gene TRBV5-6 combines with J gene TRBJ2-1; D call uncertain. From germline, CDR1 is SGHDT and CDR2 YYEEEE. The V and J ends lost 6 bases and 8 bases respectively, with 18 bases between them. The CDR3 has 14 amino acids. CDR3 sequence (DNA): TGTGCCAGCACTCCCGCGCCTCTCATCGATGAGCAGTTCTTC. It encodes CASTPAPLIDEQFF.

Worth noting for this clone: A junction end diverges from the germline sequence, so it may reflect a read error. This chain links TRBV30 with TRBJ2-7; no reliable D call. CDR3 length: 13 amino acids. In germline, CDR1 is GTSNPN, CDR2 SVGIG (reference sequence). The CDR3, as DNA: TGTGCCCGGAGTGACGGAGTATTCTACGAGCAGTACTTC. This codes for CARSDGVFYEQYF.